This TCR beta chain was observed in a study of CD8 T cells in ankylosing spondylitis (dated by TCRdb to the late 2010s). Study-level background: The study profiled T cell receptor beta repertoires in healthy donors and ankylosing spondylitis patients to find disease-linked TCR variants. In total, the full study cohort was made up of 100 to 140 healthy donors and 25 ankylosing spondylitis patients. Peripheral blood samples were taken, and synovial fluid was additionally collected from ankylosing spondylitis patients. Results and caveats for the whole study, not just this receptor: The disease-linked clones showed a CD8+ phenotype and occurred at relatively low frequencies in peripheral blood. Blood from ankylosing spondylitis patients appeared to be characterized by a TCR beta motif composed of several highly homologous amino acid variants. Some motif variants were previously reported in synovial fluid and blood of reactive arthritis patients, suggesting common disease-initiation mechanisms. The disease-linked clones were reported as significantly enriched in matched synovial fluid samples from ankylosing spondylitis patients.

A word on this clonotype: Its antigen is not yet known. A junction end diverges from the germline sequence, so it may reflect a read error.

Instrument used: Illumina HiSeq 2500. Quantitative 5'-RACE with molecular barcodes was used to prepare TCR beta libraries. The authors processed their data as follows. A new computational method, built on a probabilistic model of VDJ rearrangement, was used to identify disease-linked TCR variants. The public reads were reanalyzed by TCRdb: fastp trimming at Q25, MiXCR alignment, in-frame beta chains only. Every entry covers one CDR3 protein and lists the most common genes and DNA from its rows. In this record, the V and J calls reflect TCRdb's handling and not the investigators' own analysis. The sample data list some 450,000 distinct CDR3 sequences, and roughly 17% of these were observed just once. Jointly, the top ten make up 1% of the sample. The CDR3 sequence holds 15 residues, the cysteine and phenylalanine included. Only CDR3 DNA remains: 45 bases, in frame from the first base. CDR1 LNHNV and CDR2 YYDKDF are derived from the germline V gene (reference sequence).

The TCR sequence derives from a male donor with ankylosing spondylitis. This chain joins TRBV15 to TRBJ1-1, with a weak D call of TRBD1 (5 bases match). The sequenced sample consisted of blood, either unsorted or a sorted T cell fraction (not recorded which). The CDR3 corresponds to CATSGEGFGYTEAFF. Read as DNA, the sequence is TGTGCCACCAGCGGAGAGGGGTTTGGGTACACTGAAGCTTTCTTT.